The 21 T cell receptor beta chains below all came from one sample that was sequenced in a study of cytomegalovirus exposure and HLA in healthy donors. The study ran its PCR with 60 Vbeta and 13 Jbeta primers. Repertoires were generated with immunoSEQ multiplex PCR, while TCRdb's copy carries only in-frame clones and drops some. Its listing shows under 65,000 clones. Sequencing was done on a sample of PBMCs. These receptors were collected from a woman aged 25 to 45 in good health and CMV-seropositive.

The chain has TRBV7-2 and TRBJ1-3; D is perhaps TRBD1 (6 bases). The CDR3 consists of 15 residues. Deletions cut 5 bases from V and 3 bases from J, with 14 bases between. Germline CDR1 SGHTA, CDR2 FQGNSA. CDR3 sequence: CASSQSRGFGNTIYF. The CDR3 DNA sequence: TGTGCCAGCAGCCAAAGCAGGGGTTTTGGAAACACCATATATTTT.

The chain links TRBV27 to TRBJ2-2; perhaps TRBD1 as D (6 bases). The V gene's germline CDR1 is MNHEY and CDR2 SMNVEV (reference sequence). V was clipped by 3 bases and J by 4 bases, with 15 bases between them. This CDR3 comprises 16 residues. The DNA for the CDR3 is TGTGCCAGCAGTTTTTCAGTAGGACAGTTCACCGGGGAGCTGTTTTTT. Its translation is CASSFSVGQFTGELFF.

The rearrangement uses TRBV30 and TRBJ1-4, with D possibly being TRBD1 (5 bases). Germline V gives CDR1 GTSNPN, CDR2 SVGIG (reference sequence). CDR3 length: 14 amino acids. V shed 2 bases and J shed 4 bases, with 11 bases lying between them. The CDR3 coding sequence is TGTGCCTGGAGTTTGAGACAGAGTAATGAAAAACTGTTTTTT. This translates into CAWSLRQSNEKLFF. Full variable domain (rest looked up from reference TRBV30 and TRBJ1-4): SQTIHQWPATLVQPVGSPLSLECTVEGTSNPNLYWYRQAAGRGLQLLFYSVGIGQISSEVPQNLSASRPQDRQFILSSKKLLLSDSGFYLCAWSLRQSNEKLFFGSGTQLSVL.

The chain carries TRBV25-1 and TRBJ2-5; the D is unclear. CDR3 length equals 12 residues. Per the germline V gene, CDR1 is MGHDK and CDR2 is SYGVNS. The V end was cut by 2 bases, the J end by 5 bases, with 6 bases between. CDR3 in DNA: TGTGCCAGCAGTGAACACGGGGAGACCCAGTACTTC. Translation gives CASSEHGETQYF. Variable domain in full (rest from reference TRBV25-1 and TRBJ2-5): EADIYQTPRYLVIGTGKKITLECSQTMGHDKMYWYQQDPGMELHLIHYSYGVNSTEKGDLSSESTVSRIRTEHFPLTLESARPSHTSQYLCASSEHGETQYFGPGTRLLVL.

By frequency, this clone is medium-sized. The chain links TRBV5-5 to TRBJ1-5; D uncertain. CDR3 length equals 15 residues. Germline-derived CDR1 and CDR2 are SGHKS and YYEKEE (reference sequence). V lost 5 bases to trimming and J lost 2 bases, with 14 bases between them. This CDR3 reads CASSRIDGGNQPQHF. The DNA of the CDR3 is TGTGCCAGCAGTCGCATTGACGGGGGCAATCAGCCCCAGCATTTT. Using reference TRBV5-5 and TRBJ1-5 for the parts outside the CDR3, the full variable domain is DAGVTQSPTHLIKTRGQQVTLRCSPISGHKSVSWYQQVLGQGPQFIFQYYEKEERGRGNFPDRFSARQFPNYSSELNVNALLLGDSALYLCASSRIDGGNQPQHFGDGTRLSIL.

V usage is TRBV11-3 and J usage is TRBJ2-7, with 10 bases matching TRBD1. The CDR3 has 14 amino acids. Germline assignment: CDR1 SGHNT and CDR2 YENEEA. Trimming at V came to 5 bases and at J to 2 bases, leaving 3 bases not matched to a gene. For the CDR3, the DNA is TGTGCCAGCAGCGAGGACAGGGGGGCCTACGAGCAGTACTTC. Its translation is CASSEDRGAYEQYF. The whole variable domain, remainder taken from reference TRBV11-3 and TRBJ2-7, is EAGVVQSPRYKIIEKKQPVAFWCNPISGHNTLYWYLQNLGQGPELLIRYENEEAVDDSQLPKDRFSAERLKGVDSTLKIQPAELGDSAVYLCASSEDRGAYEQYFGPGTRLTVT.

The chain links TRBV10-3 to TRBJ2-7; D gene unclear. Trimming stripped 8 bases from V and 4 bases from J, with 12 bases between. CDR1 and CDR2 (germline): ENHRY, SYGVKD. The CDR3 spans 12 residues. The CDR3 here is CAIGPTLYEQYF. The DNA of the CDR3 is TGTGCCATCGGGCCCACTTTGTACGAGCAGTACTTC.

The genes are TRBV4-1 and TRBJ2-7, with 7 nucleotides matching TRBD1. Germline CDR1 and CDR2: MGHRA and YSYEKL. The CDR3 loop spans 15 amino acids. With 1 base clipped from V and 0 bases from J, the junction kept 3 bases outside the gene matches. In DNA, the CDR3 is TGCGCCAGCAGCCAAGGACAGGGATTCTCCTACGAGCAGTACTTC. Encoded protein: CASSQGQGFSYEQYF.

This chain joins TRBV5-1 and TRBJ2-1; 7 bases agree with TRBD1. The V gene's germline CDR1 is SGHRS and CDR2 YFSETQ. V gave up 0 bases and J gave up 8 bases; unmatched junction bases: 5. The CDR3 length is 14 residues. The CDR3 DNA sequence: TGCGCCAGCAGCTTGGAAGGGGGCTTGGATGAGCAGTTCTTC. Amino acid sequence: CASSLEGGLDEQFF. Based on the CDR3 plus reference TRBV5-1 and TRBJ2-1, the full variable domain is KAGVTQTPRYLIKTRGQQVTLSCSPISGHRSVSWYQQTPGQGLQFLFEYFSETQRNKGNFPGRFSGRQFSNSRSEMNVSTLELGDSALYLCASSLEGGLDEQFFGPGTRLTVL.

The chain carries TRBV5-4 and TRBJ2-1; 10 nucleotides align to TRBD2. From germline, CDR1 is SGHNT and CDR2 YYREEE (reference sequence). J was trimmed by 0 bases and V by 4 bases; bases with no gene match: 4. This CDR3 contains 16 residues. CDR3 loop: CASSRTSGSSYNEQFF. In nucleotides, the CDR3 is TGTGCCAGCAGCCGGACTAGCGGTAGCTCCTACAATGAGCAGTTCTTC.

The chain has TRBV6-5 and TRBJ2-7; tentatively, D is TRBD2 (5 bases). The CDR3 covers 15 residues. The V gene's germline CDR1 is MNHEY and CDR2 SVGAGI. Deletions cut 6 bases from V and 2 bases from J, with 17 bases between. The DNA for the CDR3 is TGTGCCAGCAGACGGACTGTTGATCCGGCCTACGAGCAGTACTTC. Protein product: CASRRTVDPAYEQYF.

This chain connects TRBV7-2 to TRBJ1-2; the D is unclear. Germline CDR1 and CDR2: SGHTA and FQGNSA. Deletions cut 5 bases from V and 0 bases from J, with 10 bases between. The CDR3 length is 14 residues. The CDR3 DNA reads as TGTGCCAGCAGCCGCGATCGAACTAACTATGGCTACACCTTC. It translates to CASSRDRTNYGYTF. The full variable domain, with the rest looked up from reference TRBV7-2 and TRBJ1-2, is GAGVSQSPSNKVTEKGKDVELRCDPISGHTALYWYRQSLGQGLEFLIYFQGNSAPDKSGLPSDRFSAERTGGSVSTLTIQRTQQEDSAVYLCASSRDRTNYGYTFGSGTRLTVV.

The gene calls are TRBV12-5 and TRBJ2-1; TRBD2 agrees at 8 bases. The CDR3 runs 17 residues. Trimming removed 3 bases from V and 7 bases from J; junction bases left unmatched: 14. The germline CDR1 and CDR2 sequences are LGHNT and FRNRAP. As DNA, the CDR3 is TGTGCTAGTGGTTTCTCACCCGGGACTAGTGTCGATAATGAGCAGTTCTTC. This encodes CASGFSPGTSVDNEQFF.

Here the CDR3 DNA reads TGTGCCAGTAGCCCGGGACTGATGAACACTGAAGCTTTCTTT. Encoded protein: CASSPGLMNTEAFF. The chain carries TRBV19 and TRBJ1-1; D possibly corresponds to TRBD1 (5 bases). The germline gives CDR1 LNHDA, CDR2 SQIVND (reference sequence). This CDR3 is 14 amino acids long. V was shortened by 6 bases and J by 0 bases, with 11 bases between the two germline ends.

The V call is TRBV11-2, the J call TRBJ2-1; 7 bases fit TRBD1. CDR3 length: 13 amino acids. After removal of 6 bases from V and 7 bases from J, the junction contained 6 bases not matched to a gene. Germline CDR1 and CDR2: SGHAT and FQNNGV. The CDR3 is CASRPGTVNEQFF. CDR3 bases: TGTGCCAGCAGACCCGGGACAGTAAATGAGCAGTTCTTC.

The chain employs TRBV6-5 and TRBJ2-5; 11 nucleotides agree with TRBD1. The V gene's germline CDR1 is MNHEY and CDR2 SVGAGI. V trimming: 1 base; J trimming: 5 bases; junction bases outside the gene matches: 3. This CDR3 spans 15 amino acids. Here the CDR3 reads CASSYWDRGIETQYF. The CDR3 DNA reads TGTGCCAGCAGTTACTGGGACAGGGGGATTGAGACCCAGTACTTC.

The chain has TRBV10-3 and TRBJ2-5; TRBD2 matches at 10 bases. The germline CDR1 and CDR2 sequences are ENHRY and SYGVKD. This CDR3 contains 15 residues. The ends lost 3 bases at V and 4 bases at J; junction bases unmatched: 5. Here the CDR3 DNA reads TGTGCCATCAGTGACACTAGCGGGGTTAGAGAGACCCAGTACTTC. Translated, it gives CAISDTSGVRETQYF.

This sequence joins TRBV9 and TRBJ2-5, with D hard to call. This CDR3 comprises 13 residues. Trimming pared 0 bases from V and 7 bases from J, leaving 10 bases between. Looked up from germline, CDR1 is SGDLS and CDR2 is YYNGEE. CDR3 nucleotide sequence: TGTGCCAGCAGCGTAGATAGCTTGGGGACCCAGTACTTC. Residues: CASSVDSLGTQYF.

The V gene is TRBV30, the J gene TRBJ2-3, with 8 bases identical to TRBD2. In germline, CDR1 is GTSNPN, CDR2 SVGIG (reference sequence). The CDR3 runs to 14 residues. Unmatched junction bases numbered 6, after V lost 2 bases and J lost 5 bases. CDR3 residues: CAWSQGLAGDTQYF. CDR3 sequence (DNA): TGTGCCTGGAGTCAGGGCCTAGCGGGAGATACGCAGTATTTT.

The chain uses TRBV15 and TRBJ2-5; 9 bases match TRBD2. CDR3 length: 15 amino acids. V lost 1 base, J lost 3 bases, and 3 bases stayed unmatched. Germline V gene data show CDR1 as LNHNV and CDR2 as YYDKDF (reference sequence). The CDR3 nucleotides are TGTGCCACCAGCAGAGCGGCTAGCGGGGAAGAGACCCAGTACTTC. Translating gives CATSRAASGEETQYF.

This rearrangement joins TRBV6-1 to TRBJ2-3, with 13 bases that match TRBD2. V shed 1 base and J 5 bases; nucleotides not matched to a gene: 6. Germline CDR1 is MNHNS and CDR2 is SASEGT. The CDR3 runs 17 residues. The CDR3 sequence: CASSEELAGGPGDTQYF. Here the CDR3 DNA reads TGTGCCAGCAGTGAAGAACTAGCGGGAGGGCCAGGAGATACGCAGTATTTT.